The source of this TCR beta chain is a study of early T cells in non-severe SARS-CoV-2 infection. The overall study: Sequenced material consisted of bulk RNA (from unsorted whole blood), and chains were unpaired.

This clonotype was counted at least ten times. The antigen is undetermined. Overall study findings and caveats: Sequences matched to VDJdb favored anti-spike CD8 responses, while private and CD4 specificities were missed.

cDNA molecules, individually, were tagged with unique molecular identifiers. TCRdb ran MiXCR on the 5' RACE reads and lists one entry per CDR3 protein. In the table there are about 48,000 distinct CDR3 sequences, 6.2% of which are singletons. Germline CDR1 MRHNA, CDR2 SNTAGT. This CDR3 region has 18 residues. Losses at the gene ends were 0 bases for V and 4 bases for J; bases not matched to a gene: 8. The TCR was taken from an adult who was a healthcare worker with PCR-confirmed SARS-CoV-2 infection or an uninfected control (not recorded which). The specimen comprised whole blood, sampled at baseline. The genes are TRBV6-4 and TRBJ2-2; the match to TRBD2 covers 10 bases. The CDR3 sequence is CASSDSPSSGSPTGELFF. CDR3 DNA sequence: TGTGCCAGCAGTGACTCCCCTTCTAGCGGGAGTCCCACCGGGGAGCTGTTTTTT.